This T cell receptor beta chain is drawn from a study of early T cells in non-severe SARS-CoV-2 infection. For the study at large: Sequencing targeted bulk RNA from unsorted whole blood, leaving chains unpaired. Study outcomes and limitations: VDJdb-based matching was biased toward anti-spike CD8 responses and missed private and CD4 specificities.

CDR3 length: 14 residues. V shed 10 bases and J shed 2 bases, with 16 bases lying between them. CDR1 is LNHDA and CDR2 is SQIVND in the germline V gene (reference sequence). This clonotype was seen at least ten times. Antigen unknown. Individual cDNA molecules received unique molecular identifiers. TCRdb re-called the 5' RACE reads with MiXCR, one entry per CDR3 protein. The sample yields roughly 40,000 distinct CDR3 sequences, more than 6.5% seen once. Material for sequencing was whole blood. The V and J genes are TRBV19 and TRBJ2-3, with unresolved D. The TCR comes from an adult who was a healthcare worker with PCR-confirmed SARS-CoV-2 infection or an uninfected control (not recorded which). The CDR3 protein is CATTSGVNTDTQYF. CDR3 sequence (DNA): TGTGCCACCACGAGTGGGGTCAACACAGATACGCAGTATTTT.